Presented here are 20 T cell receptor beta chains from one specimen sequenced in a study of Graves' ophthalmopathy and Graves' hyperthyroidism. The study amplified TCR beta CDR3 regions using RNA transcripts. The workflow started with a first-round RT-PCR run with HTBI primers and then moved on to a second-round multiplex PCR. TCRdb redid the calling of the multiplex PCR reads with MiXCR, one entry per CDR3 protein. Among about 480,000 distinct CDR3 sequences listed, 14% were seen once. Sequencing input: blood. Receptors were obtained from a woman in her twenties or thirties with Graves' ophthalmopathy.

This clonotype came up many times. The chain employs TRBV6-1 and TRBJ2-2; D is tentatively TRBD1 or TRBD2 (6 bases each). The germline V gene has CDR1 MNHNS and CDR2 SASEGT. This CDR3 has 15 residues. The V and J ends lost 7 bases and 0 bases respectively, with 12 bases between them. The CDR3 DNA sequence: TGTGCCAGCAAGGTGGAGGGGGCGAACACCGGGGAGCTGTTTTTT. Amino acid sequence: CASKVEGANTGELFF.

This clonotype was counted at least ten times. CDR3 sequence: CASSLTLTPTYDQPQHF. CDR3 coding DNA: TGTGCCAGCAGTTTAACCCTCACTCCCACCTACGATCAGCCCCAGCATTTT. The J gene is TRBJ1-5, the V gene TRBV12-3 or TRBV12-4; D gene ambiguous. Trimming removed 2 bases at V and 5 bases at J, with 19 bases between. The CDR3 length is 17 residues.

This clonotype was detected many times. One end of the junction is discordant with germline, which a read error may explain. CDR3 loop: CAIRTSGTQETKYF. For the CDR3, the DNA is TGTGCCATACGGACTAGCGGGACCCAAGAGACCAAGTACTTC. J is TRBJ2-5 and V is TRBV10-3; TRBD2 aligns across 12 bases. The CDR3 runs 14 residues. The germline CDR1 and CDR2 sequences are ENHRY and SYGVKD.

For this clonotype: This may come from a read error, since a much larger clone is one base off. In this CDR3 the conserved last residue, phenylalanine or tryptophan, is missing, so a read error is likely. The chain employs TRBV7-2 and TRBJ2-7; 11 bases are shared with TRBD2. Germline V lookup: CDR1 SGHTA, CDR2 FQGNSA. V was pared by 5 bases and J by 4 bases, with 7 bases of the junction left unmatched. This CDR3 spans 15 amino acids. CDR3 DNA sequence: TGTGCCAGCAGCCTTCGACTAGCGGGAATGTACGAGCAGTACATC. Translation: CASSLRLAGMYEQYI.

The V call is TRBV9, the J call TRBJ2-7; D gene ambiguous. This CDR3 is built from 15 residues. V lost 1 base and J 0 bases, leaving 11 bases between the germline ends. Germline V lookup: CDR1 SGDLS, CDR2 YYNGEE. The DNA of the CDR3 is TGTGCCAGCAGCGTAAGATCCTCGGACTCCTACGAGCAGTACTTC. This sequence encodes CASSVRSSDSYEQYF.

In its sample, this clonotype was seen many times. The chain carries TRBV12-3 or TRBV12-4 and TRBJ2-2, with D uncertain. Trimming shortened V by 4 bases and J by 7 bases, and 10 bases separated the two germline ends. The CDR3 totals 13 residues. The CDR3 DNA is TGTGCCAGCAGTTCCGTTATGGGCGGGGAGCTGTTTTTT. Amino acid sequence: CASSSVMGGELFF.

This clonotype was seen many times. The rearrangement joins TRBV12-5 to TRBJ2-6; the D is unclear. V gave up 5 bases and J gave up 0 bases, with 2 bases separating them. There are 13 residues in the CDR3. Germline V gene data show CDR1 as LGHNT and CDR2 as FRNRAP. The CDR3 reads CASGLSGANVLTF. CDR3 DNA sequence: TGTGCTAGTGGTCTCTCTGGGGCCAACGTCCTGACTTTC.

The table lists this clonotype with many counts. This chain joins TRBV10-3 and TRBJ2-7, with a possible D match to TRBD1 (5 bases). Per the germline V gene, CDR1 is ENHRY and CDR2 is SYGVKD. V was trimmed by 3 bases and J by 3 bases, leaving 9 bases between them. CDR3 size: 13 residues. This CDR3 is CAISERGIYEQYF. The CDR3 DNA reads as TGTGCCATCAGTGAAAGGGGAATCTACGAGCAGTACTTC.

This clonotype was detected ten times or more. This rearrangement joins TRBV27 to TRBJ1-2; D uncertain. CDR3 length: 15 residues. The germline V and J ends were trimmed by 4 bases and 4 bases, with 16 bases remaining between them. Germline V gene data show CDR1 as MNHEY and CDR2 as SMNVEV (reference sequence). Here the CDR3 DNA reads TGTGCCAGCAGTTCGAGTCGGACGGGCTTCTATGGCTACACCTTC. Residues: CASSSSRTGFYGYTF.

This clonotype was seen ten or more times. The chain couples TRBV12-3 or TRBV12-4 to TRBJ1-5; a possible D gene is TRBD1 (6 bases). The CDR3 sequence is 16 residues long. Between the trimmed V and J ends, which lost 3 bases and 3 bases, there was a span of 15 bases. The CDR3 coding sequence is TGTGCCAGCAGTTTCCGGAACCGGGACATCAATCAGCCCCAGCATTTT. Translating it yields CASSFRNRDINQPQHF.

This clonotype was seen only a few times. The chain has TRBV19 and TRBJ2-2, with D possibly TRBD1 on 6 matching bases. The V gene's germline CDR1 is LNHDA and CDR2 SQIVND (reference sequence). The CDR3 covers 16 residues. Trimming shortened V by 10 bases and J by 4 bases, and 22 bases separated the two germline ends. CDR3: CATSTGTAVGTGELFF. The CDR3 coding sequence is TGTGCCACCTCGACAGGAACGGCGGTGGGCACCGGGGAGCTGTTTTTT.

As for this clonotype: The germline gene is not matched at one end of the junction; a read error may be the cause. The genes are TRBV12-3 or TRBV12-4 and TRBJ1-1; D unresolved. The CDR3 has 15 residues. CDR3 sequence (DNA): TGTACCAGCAGTTTGGGGTTGCTCCCGGCGTCAGAAGCTTTCTTT. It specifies CTSSLGLLPASEAFF.

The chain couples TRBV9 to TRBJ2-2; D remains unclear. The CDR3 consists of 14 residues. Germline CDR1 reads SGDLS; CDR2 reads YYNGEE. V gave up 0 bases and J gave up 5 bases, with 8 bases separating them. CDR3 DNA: TGTGCCAGCAGCGTAGATCTCCAGACCGGGGAGCTGTTTTTT. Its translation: CASSVDLQTGELFF.

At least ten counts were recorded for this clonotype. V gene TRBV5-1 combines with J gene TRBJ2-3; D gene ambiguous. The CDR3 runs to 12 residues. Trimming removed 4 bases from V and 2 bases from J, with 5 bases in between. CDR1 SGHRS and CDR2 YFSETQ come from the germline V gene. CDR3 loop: CASSPTTDTQYF. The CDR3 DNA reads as TGCGCCAGCAGCCCTACCACAGATACGCAGTATTTT.

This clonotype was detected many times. The CDR3 loop reads CASSLSGRYSYEQYF. DNA for the CDR3: TGCGCCAGCAGCTTGTCGGGACGTTACTCCTACGAGCAGTACTTC. The V and J genes are TRBV5-1 and TRBJ2-7; D is perhaps TRBD1 or TRBD2 (5 bases each). The CDR3 is made up of 15 amino acids. V was cut by 1 base and J by 0 bases, with 11 bases left in between. CDR1 and CDR2 from the germline V gene are SGHRS and YFSETQ.

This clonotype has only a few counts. As DNA, the CDR3 is TGTGCCAGCAGCTTAGATCTGGTCTCTGGAAACACCATATATTTT. It translates to CASSLDLVSGNTIYF. V usage is TRBV11-3 and J usage is TRBJ1-3; the D is unclear. Germline V gives CDR1 SGHNT, CDR2 YENEEA. This CDR3 spans 15 amino acids. V shed 0 bases and J shed 0 bases, with 6 bases lying between them. The variable domain in full, with the rest retrieved from reference TRBV11-3 and TRBJ1-3, is EAGVVQSPRYKIIEKKQPVAFWCNPISGHNTLYWYLQNLGQGPELLIRYENEEAVDDSQLPKDRFSAERLKGVDSTLKIQPAELGDSAVYLCASSLDLVSGNTIYFGEGSWLTVV.

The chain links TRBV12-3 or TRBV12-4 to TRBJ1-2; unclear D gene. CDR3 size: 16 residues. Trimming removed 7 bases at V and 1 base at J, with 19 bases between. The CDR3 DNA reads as TGTGCCAGCACCCCCCTTTTTCGTGAAAATAACTATGGCTACACCTTC. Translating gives CASTPLFRENNYGYTF.

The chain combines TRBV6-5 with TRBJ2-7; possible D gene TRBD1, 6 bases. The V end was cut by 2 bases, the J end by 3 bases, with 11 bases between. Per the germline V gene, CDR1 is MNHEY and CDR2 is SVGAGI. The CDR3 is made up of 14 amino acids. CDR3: CASSYRAGVYEQYF. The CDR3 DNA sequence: TGTGCCAGCAGTTACCGCGCAGGGGTCTACGAGCAGTACTTC.

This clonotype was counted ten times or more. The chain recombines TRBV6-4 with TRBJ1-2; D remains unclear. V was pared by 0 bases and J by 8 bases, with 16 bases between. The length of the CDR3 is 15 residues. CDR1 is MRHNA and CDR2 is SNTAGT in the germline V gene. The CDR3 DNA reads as TGTGCCAGCAGTGACTCGCCGCGATTAACGGGGGGCTACACCTTC. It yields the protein CASSDSPRLTGGYTF.

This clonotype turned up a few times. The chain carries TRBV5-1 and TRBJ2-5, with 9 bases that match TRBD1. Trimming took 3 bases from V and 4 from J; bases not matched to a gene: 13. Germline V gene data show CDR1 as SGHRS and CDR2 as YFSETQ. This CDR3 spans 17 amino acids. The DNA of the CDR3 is TGCGCCAGCAGCTCCTCTACGGGGACAGGGATCGGAGAGACCCAGTACTTC. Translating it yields CASSSSTGTGIGETQYF.